This TCR beta chain was sequenced in a study of cytomegalovirus exposure and HLA in healthy donors. Participants comprised healthy donors of bone marrow. The CDR3 sequence is 15 residues long. Germline V gene data show CDR1 as SGHRS and CDR2 as YFSETQ. After removal of 0 bases from V and 2 bases from J, the junction contained 2 bases not matched to a gene. The PCR made use of 60 Vbeta and 13 Jbeta primers. Assay: immunoSEQ multiplex PCR; the TCRdb copy retains only in-frame clones and omits some. Recorded for this sample: tens of thousands of clones. The sequencing sample was made of PBMCs. The receptor was derived from a woman in her twenties or thirties in good health and CMV-seropositive. V usage is TRBV5-1 and J usage is TRBJ2-3; TRBD1 aligns across 8 bases. CDR3 sequence reads: CASSLGQGYTDTQYF. The CDR3 DNA sequence: TGCGCCAGCAGCTTGGGACAGGGGTACACAGATACGCAGTATTTT.